This T cell receptor beta chain was captured in a study of blood T cell repertoires in COVID-19 (dated by TCRdb to the early 2020s). In terms of the full investigation: The collaborator samples originated in the United States, Italy and Spain and spanned the acute and convalescent phases of COVID-19. The prospective study material was composed of cDNA or gDNA derived from T cells, B-cell-depleted T cells, or PBMCs. The dataset comprised deeply sampled blood TCRbeta repertoires from subjects exposed to, actively infected with, or recovered from COVID-19. The repertoires were made available in a free public database intended to serve as a resource for research on the immune response to SARS-CoV-2. Samples came from the ongoing ImmuneRACE study (first 160 participants) plus 1,254 subjects from 6 global collaborators. The sample metadata nearly always contained a de-identified subject ID, COVID-19 status, age in years and sex. Where HLA class I and class II types were available, the types were taken from metadata supplied by the sample provider, not from assay-based typing.

With regard to this clone: No cognate antigen has been identified for it. Base quality data are lacking; no much larger clone is found one base away.

Including the terminal cysteine and phenylalanine, the CDR3 comprises 14 residues. Only the CDR3 part of the read is kept: 42 bases, read in frame from the first base. The germline V gene (reference sequence) specifies SGHNT as CDR1 and YYREEE as CDR2. V is cut back by 6 bases and J by 3 bases, with 9 bases in the junction unmatched. One collaborating source in Seattle enrolled patients during active infection and followed them longitudinally through the course of disease. The collaborating institutions used their own protocols to collect whole blood in K2EDTA tubes. For TCRbeta analysis, collaborator samples were shipped as frozen whole blood, as isolated PBMCs, or as DNA extracted from either sample type. The study at large found these results: How much clinical and demographic metadata was included differed by source and by participant, and the metadata was provided uncurated.

The immunoSEQ Assay, a bias-controlled multiplex PCR, was used to amplify TCRbeta CDR3 regions from genomic DNA. As for the original processing: Nucleated cell counts per sample were estimated from amplification of reference gene primers within the assay. To quantify the absolute abundance of each unique TCRbeta CDR3 rearrangement, sequence reads were collapsed and filtered. Productive Simpson clonality was computed per sample as the square root of Simpson's diversity index over productive rearrangements. The immuneACCESS repertoire file appears here via TCRdb, limited to in-frame rearrangements. These files lack a portion of the clones; in checked studies, under half of the deficit traces to unresolved V genes, and the cause of the others is not known. Clone size and V and J calls were adopted from that table, with D and trimming inferred from the DNA. The sample yields tens of thousands of clones; more than 80% were counted once. The top ten hold 10% to 15% of the sample.

The sequencing input was peripheral blood. This receptor was identified in a man aged 45 to 65 with COVID-19, enrolled during active disease. The rearranged segments are TRBV5-4 and TRBJ2-7, with 7 bases matching TRBD2. This receptor has the CDR3 CASKTGGGGYEQYF. The DNA is TGTGCCAGCAAGACTGGGGGGGGAGGCTACGAGCAGTACTTC.